Presented here are 11 T cell receptor beta chains from one specimen sequenced in a study of T cells in tuberculosis. Measured with immunoSEQ multiplex PCR; TCRdb has only the in-frame clones, and not every one. The sample carries 85,000 to 90,000 clones, just over 90% recorded once. Thawed, overnight-rested PBMC were stained with GMM-loaded CD1B tetramer, viability dye and anti-CD3, then sorted. C32 glucose monomycolate from Rhodococcus equi was loaded onto the CD1B tetramers. Material: CD1b-GMM tetramer-negative cells sorted from PBMCs. All receptors come from an adult woman with latent tuberculosis.

The chain has TRBV5-1 and TRBJ2-3; 8 bases fit TRBD1. The V segment lost 3 bases and the J segment 1 base; nucleotides outside the gene matches: 7. The CDR3 runs 16 residues. Germline V gene sequence: CDR1 SGHRS, CDR2 YFSETQ. The CDR3 nucleotides are TGCGCCAGCAGCTCTCCTCCGGGACAGGGCACAGATACGCAGTATTTT. Its translation is CASSSPPGQGTDTQYF.

The CDR3 reads CSVDTSNYGYTF. As DNA, the CDR3 is TGCAGCGTTGATACATCGAACTATGGCTACACCTTC. The chain uses TRBV29-1 and TRBJ1-2; D gene uncertain. CDR3 length: 12 residues. CDR1 and CDR2 (germline): SQVTM, ANQGSEA. Deletions cut 3 bases from V and 2 bases from J, with 7 bases between.

This clone was observed a single time. This chain connects TRBV4-1 to TRBJ1-4, with TRBD1 matching 7 bases. The length of the CDR3 is 16 residues. Germline V lookup: CDR1 MGHRA, CDR2 YSYEKL. V trimming: 0 bases; J trimming: 8 bases; junction bases outside the gene matches: 9. The chain's CDR3 is CASSQDRGLAGEKLFF. The CDR3 bases are TGCGCCAGCAGCCAAGACAGGGGGTTGGCAGGAGAAAAACTGTTTTTT.

This clone was counted a single time. The rearrangement joins TRBV18 to TRBJ2-2; the match to TRBD2 covers 8 bases. V lost 0 bases and J lost 4; bases outside the gene matches: 4. The CDR3 extends over 16 amino acids. The germline gives CDR1 KGHSH, CDR2 LQKENI. The CDR3 spells CASSPPAGGATGELFF. The CDR3 bases are TGTGCCAGCTCACCACCTGCCGGGGGGGCCACCGGGGAGCTGTTTTTT.

The genes are TRBV5-4 and TRBJ1-2, with 10 positions matching TRBD1. CDR1 is SGHNT, CDR2 YYREEE, per germline (reference sequence). The CDR3 sequence is 14 residues long. V shed 5 bases, J shed 4 bases, and the junction held 5 bases outside the gene matches. The CDR3 nucleotides read TGTGCCAGCAGAACGACAGGGGGCGTCTATGGCTACACCTTC. Protein: CASRTTGGVYGYTF. The full variable domain, in which reference TRBV5-4 and TRBJ1-2 provide the parts outside the CDR3, is ETGVTQSPTHLIKTRGQQVTLRCSSQSGHNTVSWYQQALGQGPQFIFQYYREEENGRGNFPPRFSGLQFPNYSSELNVNALELDDSALYLCASRTTGGVYGYTFGSGTRLTVV.

The V and J genes are TRBV6-1 and TRBJ2-3; 8 bases align to TRBD1. V shed 5 bases and J 1 base; nucleotides not matched to a gene: 5. The length of the CDR3 is 15 residues. The germline CDR1 and CDR2 sequences are MNHNS and SASEGT. CDR3 coding DNA: TGTGCCAGCAGTCCTCCGACAGGGGGCACAGATACGCAGTATTTT. Amino acids: CASSPPTGGTDTQYF.

The J gene is TRBJ1-2, the V gene TRBV21-1. TRBV21-1 is a documented pseudogene. The CDR3 is made up of 15 amino acids. CDR3 protein: CASSPRPGSCYGYTF. DNA for the CDR3: TGTGCCAGCAGCCCACGACCGGGGTCCTGCTATGGCTACACCTTC.

The V and J genes are TRBV27 and TRBJ2-7; no clear D. Germline values: CDR1 MNHEY, CDR2 SMNVEV (reference sequence). V was trimmed by 4 bases and J by 3 bases, leaving 13 bases between them. CDR3 length equals 14 residues. The CDR3: CASSSPTESYEQYF. CDR3 in DNA: TGTGCCAGCAGTTCCCCCACCGAGAGCTACGAGCAGTACTTC.

V usage is TRBV4-1 and J usage is TRBJ2-5, with 9 bases identical to TRBD2. The J segment lost 9 bases and the V segment lost 2 bases, leaving 10 bases of the junction unmatched. CDR1 and CDR2 from the germline V gene are MGHRA and YSYEKL. The CDR3 sequence is 15 residues long. CDR3 sequence (DNA): TGCGCCAGCAGCCAACGTGATAGCGGGAGTGTGGCCCAGTACTTC. Translating gives CASSQRDSGSVAQYF.

A word on this clone: The DNA is left out, because the CDR3 cannot be placed on it with certainty; the CDR3 is given as TCRdb lists it. The J gene is TRBJ1-1, the V gene TRBV11-2. The CDR3 totals 14 residues, both ends included. Per germline, CDR1 SGHAT and CDR2 FQNNGV. CDR3 amino acids: CASSLVGGGTEASF.

The chain employs TRBV6-5 and TRBJ1-2; weak D call: TRBD1 (5 bases). Trimming took 9 bases from V and 4 from J, leaving 12 bases between them. CDR1 is MNHEY, CDR2 SVGAGI, per germline. This CDR3 region has 12 residues. The CDR3 is CASARVGYGYTF. The CDR3 DNA sequence: TGTGCCAGTGCCAGGGTCGGCTATGGCTACACCTTC.